This TCR beta chain was obtained from a study of lymphopenia after photon versus proton radiotherapy (dated by TCRdb to between 2017 and 2020). About the full investigation: In patients with gastrointestinal tumors who developed high-grade lymphopenia, the study compared the immunological effects of photon radiation therapy with those of proton radiation therapy. A cohort of approximately 20 patients with gastrointestinal tumors who received either photon or proton therapy and subsequently developed lymphopenia was included. The goal of the study was to characterize the differences between the two radiation modalities in how they affect the immune system. Study-wide conclusions, independent of this receptor: Relative stability during treatment was observed in proton-treated patients, whereas loss of naive T cells and TCR diversity and gain of effector/memory populations were observed in photon-treated patients. Across the cohort, a larger post-nadir drop in TCR diversity was inversely correlated with overall survival time among patients who died. After the lymphocyte count nadir, oligoclonal expansion, especially of CD8+ Temra cells, was observed in photon-treated repertoires, and the drop in diversity was driven by this expansion. The survival association was assessed only in patients who died, and better survival with proton therapy was presented by the authors as a possibility rather than a demonstrated result.

Libraries were prepared through the immunoSEQ multiplex PCR assay. T cell repertoires were profiled by deep sequencing of rearranged TCR beta loci, alongside multiparametric flow cytometry. The clones in this table, taken by TCRdb from immuneACCESS, are in-frame only. Not every clone is retained; where verified, under half of the shortfall comes from an unresolved V gene, and the cause of the rest is unknown. The sample table lists fewer than 20,000 clones, around 90% of them with a count of one. Of the sample, over 1.5% falls within the top ten clones. Note on this clone: It has no known antigen specificity. Base quality data are lacking; no much larger clone is found one base away.

At the junction V is shortened by 6 bases and J by 1 base, with 15 bases in between. The CDR3 measures 15 amino acids from cysteine to phenylalanine. Here the CDR3 DNA is all that survives: 45 bases in frame from base 1. The germline V gene (reference sequence) sets CDR1 to LNHDA and CDR2 to SQIVND. The sequence joins TRBV19 to TRBJ1-1, and the D gene may be TRBD1, 6 bases matching. The sample here was peripheral blood, taken from a patient treated with photon-based radiotherapy. The origin of this receptor is a woman aged 40 to 55 with cholangiocarcinoma. This receptor has the CDR3 CASRVGAGRNTEAFF. The nucleotides read TGTGCCAGTAGGGTGGGGGCAGGGAGGAACACTGAAGCTTTCTTT.